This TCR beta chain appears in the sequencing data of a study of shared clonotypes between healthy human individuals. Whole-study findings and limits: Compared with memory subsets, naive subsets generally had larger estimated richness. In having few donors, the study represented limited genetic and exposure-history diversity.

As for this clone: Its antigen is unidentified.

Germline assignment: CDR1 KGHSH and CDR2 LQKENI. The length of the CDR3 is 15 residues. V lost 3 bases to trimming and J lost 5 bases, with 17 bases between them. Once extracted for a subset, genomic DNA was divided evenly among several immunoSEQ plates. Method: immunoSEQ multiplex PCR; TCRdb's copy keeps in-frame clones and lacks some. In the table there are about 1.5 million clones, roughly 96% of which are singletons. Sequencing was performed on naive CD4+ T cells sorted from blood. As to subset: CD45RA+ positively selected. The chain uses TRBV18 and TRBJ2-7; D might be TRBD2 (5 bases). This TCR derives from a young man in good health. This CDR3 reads CASSPPPGRQHEQYF. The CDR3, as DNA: TGTGCCAGCTCACCTCCTCCGGGAAGGCAACACGAGCAGTACTTC.